This T cell receptor beta chain stems from a study of T-cell reconstitution after alpha-beta-depleted transplantation in children (dated by TCRdb to about 2016). For context, the study as a whole: Using TCR repertoire profiling, the study followed T-cell immune reconstitution in a quantitative way in children after TCRalphabeta/CD19-depleted allogeneic hematopoietic cell transplantation.

The germline V gene encodes CDR1 DFQATT and CDR2 SNEGSKA (reference sequence). V gives up 0 bases and J gives up 3 bases, and the segment between their germline ends measures 21 bases. The CDR3 spans 17 residues, from the cysteine through the phenylalanine. Only the CDR3 region is kept as DNA, spanning 51 bases read in frame from base 1. Library construction relied on PCR. The sequencer listed for this sample is Illumina HiSeq 2500. To normalize quantification of the TCRbeta repertoire, the TCR libraries were built with molecular barcoding that relied on unique molecular identifiers. TCRdb reworked the public reads: Q25 trimming with fastp, MiXCR clone assembly, productive beta chains retained. Every entry covers one CDR3 protein and lists the most common genes and DNA from its rows. The sample table holds about 270,000 distinct CDR3 sequences, of which approximately 9.6% were seen once. About a tenth of the sample is held by the ten biggest clonotypes.

Notes on this clonotype: Its antigen target is currently unknown. No base-level quality is on record; no much larger clone is a single base apart.

Here the sequenced sample was PBMCs from the stem cell graft donor, taken from the stem cell graft. In this chain, TRBV20-1 is recombined with TRBJ2-7; the D gene is perhaps TRBD1 or TRBD2, as each covers 7 bases. This receptor was identified in a human donor who donated a stem cell graft to a child with SCID. CDR3 reads: CSARDQGGLISNYEQYF. The sequenced DNA is TGCAGTGCTAGAGATCAGGGGGGGTTAATCTCGAACTACGAGCAGTACTTC.